The source of this T cell receptor (beta chain) is a study of patients and donors after allogeneic stem cell transplantation (dated by TCRdb to 2018 to 2020). Reading from cysteine to phenylalanine, the CDR3 counts 15 amino acids. The CDR3 DNA has 45 bases and is translated from base 1. CDR1 and CDR2, per the germline V gene, are SNHLY and FYNNEI. Relative to germline, V is missing 4 bases and J is missing 6 bases, with 6 bases of the junction outside any gene match. This clonotype came up a few times. No antigen is known for it. Base qualities were left out, and no much larger clone turns up one base away. The receptor library was made with RT-PCR. The sequencer listed for this sample is NextSeq 550. The raw public reads went through TCRdb reprocessing: fastp at Q25, MiXCR clone calling, in-frame beta chains kept. A single entry per CDR3 protein holds the most common genes and DNA from its merged rows. Counted in this sample were approximately 250,000 distinct CDR3 sequences; roughly 13% of them appeared once. 11% of the sample lies in the top ten.

This TCR derives from a human donor who was either an allogeneic HSCT recipient or a stem cell or donor lymphocyte infusion donor (not recorded which). It is not recorded whose cells these are; they may come from a transplant donor. The chain couples TRBV2 to TRBJ2-2, and TRBD2 matches 9 of the central bases. Input material: blood, either unsorted or a sorted T cell fraction (not recorded which). The DNA is as follows: TGTGCCAGCAGTGGGCTAGCGGGACGGGCCGGGGAGCTGTTTTTT. The translation is CASSGLAGRAGELFF.